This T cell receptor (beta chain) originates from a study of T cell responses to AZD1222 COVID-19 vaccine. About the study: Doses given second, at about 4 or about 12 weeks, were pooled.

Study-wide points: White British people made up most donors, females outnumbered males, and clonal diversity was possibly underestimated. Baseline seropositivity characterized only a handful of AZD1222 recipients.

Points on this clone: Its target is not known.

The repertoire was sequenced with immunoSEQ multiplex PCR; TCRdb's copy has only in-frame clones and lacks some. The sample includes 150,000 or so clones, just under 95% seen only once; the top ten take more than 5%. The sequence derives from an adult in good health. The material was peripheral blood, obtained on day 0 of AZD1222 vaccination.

In nucleotides, the CDR3 is TGTGCCAGCGATCCCAGTCCCGGGACAGGGAACACCGGGGAGCTGTTTTTT. Translation gives CASDPSPGTGNTGELFF. The chain uses TRBV7-9 and TRBJ2-2; TRBD1 aligns across 8 bases. V gave up 8 bases and J gave up 1 base; unmatched junction bases: 12. The CDR3 consists of 17 residues. Germline CDR1 SEHNR, CDR2 FQNEAQ (reference sequence).